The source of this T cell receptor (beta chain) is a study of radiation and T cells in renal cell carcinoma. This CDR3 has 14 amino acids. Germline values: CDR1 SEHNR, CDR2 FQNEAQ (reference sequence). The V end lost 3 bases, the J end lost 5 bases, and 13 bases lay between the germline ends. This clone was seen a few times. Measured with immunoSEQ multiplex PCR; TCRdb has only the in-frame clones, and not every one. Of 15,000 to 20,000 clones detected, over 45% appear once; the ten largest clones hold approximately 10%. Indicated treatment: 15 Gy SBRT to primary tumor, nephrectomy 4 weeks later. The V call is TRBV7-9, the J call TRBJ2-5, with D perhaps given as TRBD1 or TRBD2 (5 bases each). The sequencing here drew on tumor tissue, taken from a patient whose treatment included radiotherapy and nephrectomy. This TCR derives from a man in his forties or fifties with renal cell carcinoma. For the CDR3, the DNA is TGTGCCAGCAGCTTCAACGGGGCCCAGGAGACCCAGTACTTC. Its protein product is CASSFNGAQETQYF.